This record looks at one TCR beta chain sequence and its context. Its antigen is undetermined. These data originate in a study of cytomegalovirus exposure and HLA in healthy donors. The study, taken as a whole, reports: HLA allele associations emerged for around 16,000 TCR beta sequences in a later analysis, at 0.05 false discovery rate. Judged likely to be a sequencing artifact was a cluster of highly shared sequence variants.

Primers included in the PCR were 60 Vbeta and 13 Jbeta primers. Assay: immunoSEQ multiplex PCR; the TCRdb copy retains only in-frame clones and omits some. The table includes 250,000 to 350,000 clones, 70% to 90% detected once. V dropped 1 base and J dropped 3 bases, with 10 bases sitting between them. CDR1 SGHRS and CDR2 YFSETQ come from the germline V gene. This CDR3 is built from 14 residues. The clonotype was recovered from a woman younger than 35 in good health and CMV-seronegative. The sample comprised PBMCs. This chain uses TRBV5-1 with TRBJ2-5, with D possibly being TRBD2 (5 bases). CDR3 protein: CASSLFGLEETQYF. The CDR3 region has the DNA TGCGCCAGCAGCTTGTTTGGACTGGAAGAGACCCAGTACTTC. Full variable domain (outside the CDR3, taken from reference TRBV5-1 and TRBJ2-5): KAGVTQTPRYLIKTRGQQVTLSCSPISGHRSVSWYQQTPGQGLQFLFEYFSETQRNKGNFPGRFSGRQFSNSRSEMNVSTLELGDSALYLCASSLFGLEETQYFGPGTRLLVL.